This T cell receptor beta chain originates from a study of cytomegalovirus exposure and HLA in healthy donors. Study-wide context: Among the roughly 400 genotyped donors, over 70% were placed in the Caucasian-associated ancestry cluster. General study results and limits: The authors enumerated under 200 TCR beta chains as linked to cytomegalovirus. A later analysis reported that several of the most significant clusters appeared to be linked to common viral pathogens, among them Epstein-Barr virus. TCR beta sequences reportedly predicted the HLA-A and HLA-B alleles of most subjects accurately.

The CDR3 length is 18 residues. Losses at the gene ends were 5 bases for V and 9 bases for J; bases not matched to a gene: 16. The germline gives CDR1 SGHAT, CDR2 FQNNGV. Turning to this clone: Its antigen is unknown.

PCR involved 60 Vbeta and 13 Jbeta primers. Sequencing used immunoSEQ multiplex PCR; TCRdb keeps in-frame clones, though not all of them. The data show 95,000 to 150,000 clones, about 85% seen once. This receptor was identified in a man aged 50 to 59 in good health and CMV-seronegative. Sequenced sample: PBMCs. The genes are TRBV11-2 and TRBJ2-1, with 13 bases identical to TRBD2. CDR3 nucleotides: TGTGCCAGCAGCGTGAGTCCTGGACTAGCGGGGGCCGCGGGTGAGCAGTTCTTC. Encoded protein: CASSVSPGLAGAAGEQFF.